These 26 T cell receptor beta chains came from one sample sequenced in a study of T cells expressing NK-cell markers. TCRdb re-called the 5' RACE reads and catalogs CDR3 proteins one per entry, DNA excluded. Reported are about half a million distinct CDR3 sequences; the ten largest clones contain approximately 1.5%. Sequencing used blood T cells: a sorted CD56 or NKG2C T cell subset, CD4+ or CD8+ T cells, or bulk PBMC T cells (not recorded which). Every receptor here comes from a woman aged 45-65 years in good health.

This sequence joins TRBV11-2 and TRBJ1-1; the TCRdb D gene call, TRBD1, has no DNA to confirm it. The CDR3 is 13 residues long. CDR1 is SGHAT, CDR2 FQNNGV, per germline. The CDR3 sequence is CASGHGGNTEAFF.

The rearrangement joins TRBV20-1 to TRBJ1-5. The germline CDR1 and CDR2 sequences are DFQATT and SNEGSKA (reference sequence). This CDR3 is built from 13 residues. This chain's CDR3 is CSASPDRNQPQHF.

CDR3 sequence: CASSQDGALPRTDTQYF. The chain carries TRBV3-1 and TRBJ2-3; TCRdb's D call of TRBD1 is untestable without DNA. The CDR3 runs to 17 residues. CDR1 and CDR2 (germline): LGHDT, YNNKEL (reference sequence).

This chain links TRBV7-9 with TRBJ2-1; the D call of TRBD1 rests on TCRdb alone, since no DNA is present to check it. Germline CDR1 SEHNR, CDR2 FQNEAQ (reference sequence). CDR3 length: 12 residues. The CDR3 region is CASATGYNEQFF. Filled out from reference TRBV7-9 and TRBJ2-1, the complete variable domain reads DTGVSQNPRHKITKRGQNVTFRCDPISEHNRLYWYRQTLGQGPEFLTYFQNEAQLEKSRLLSDRFSAERPKGSFSTLEIQRTEQGDSAMYLCASATGYNEQFFGPGTRLTVL.

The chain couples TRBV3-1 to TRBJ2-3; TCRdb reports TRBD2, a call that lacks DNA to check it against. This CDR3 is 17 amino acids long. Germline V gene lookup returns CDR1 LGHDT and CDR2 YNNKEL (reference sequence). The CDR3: CASSARLAGGRTDTQYF.

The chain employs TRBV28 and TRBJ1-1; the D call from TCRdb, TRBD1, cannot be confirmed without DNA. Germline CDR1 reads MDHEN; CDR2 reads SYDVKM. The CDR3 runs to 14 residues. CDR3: CASSPPGGNTEAFF.

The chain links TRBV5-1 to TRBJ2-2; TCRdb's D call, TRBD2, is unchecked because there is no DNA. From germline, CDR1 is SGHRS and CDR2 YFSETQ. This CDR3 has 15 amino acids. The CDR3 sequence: CASSGLESNTGELFF.

The CDR3 spells CASSFHPGQGYEQYF. The genes are TRBV5-8 and TRBJ2-7; the D call from TCRdb, TRBD1, cannot be confirmed without DNA. Germline V CDR1 and CDR2: SGHTS, YDEGEE. The CDR3 spans 15 residues.

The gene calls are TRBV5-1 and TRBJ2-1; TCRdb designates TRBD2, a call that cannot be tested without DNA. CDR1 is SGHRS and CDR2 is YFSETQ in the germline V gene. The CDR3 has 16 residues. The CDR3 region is CASSQPTSGEYNEQFF.

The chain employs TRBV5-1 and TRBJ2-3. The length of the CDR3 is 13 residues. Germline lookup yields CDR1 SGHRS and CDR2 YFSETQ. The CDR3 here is CASRRLAPDTQYF.

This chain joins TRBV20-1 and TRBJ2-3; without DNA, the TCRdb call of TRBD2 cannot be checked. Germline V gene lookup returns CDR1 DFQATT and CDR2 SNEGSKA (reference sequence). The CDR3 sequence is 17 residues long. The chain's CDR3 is CSARAGLAQPSTDTQYF.

The CDR3 protein is CSARPQGGSQPQHF. This chain joins TRBV20-1 and TRBJ1-5; TCRdb reports TRBD1, a call that lacks DNA to check it against. The V gene's germline CDR1 is DFQATT and CDR2 SNEGSKA (reference sequence). The CDR3 sequence is 14 residues long.

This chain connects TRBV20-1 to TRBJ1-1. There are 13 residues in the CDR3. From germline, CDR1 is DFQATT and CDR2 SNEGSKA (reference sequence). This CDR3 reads CSAAAGWGTEAFF.

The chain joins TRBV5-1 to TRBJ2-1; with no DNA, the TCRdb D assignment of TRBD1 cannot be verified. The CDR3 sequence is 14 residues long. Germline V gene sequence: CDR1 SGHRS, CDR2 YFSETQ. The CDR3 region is CASSPGQGYSEQFF.

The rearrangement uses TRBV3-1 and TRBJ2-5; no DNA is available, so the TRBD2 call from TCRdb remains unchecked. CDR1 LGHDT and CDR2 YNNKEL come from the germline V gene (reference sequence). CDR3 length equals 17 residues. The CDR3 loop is CASSQGRTSGRAETQYF.

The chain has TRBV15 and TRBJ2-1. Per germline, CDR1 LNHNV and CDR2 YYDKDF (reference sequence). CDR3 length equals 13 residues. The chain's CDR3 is CATSRDSSNEQFF.

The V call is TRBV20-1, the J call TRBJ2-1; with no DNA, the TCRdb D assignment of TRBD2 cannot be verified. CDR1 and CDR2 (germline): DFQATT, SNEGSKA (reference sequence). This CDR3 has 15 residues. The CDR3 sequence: CSAEGSSGSYNEQFF.

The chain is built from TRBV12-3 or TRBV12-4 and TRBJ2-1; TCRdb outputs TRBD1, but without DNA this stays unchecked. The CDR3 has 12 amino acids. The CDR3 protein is CASSLVKGGQFF.

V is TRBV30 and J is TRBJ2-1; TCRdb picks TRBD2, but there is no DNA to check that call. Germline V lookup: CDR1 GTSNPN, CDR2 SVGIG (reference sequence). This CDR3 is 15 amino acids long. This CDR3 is CAWSGLAGGPNEQFF.

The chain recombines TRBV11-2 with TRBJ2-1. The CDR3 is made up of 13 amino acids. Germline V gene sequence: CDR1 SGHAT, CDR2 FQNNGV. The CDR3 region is CASSSPVNNEQFF.

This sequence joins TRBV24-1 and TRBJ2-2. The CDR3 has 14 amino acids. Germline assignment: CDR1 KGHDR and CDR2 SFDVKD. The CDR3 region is CATSPRRPTGELFF.

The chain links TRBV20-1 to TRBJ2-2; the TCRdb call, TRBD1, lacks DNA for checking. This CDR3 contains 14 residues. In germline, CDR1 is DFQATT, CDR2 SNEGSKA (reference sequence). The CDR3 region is CSAQDRKNTGELFF.

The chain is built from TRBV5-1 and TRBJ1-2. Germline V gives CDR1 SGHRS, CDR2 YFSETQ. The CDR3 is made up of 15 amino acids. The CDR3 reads CASSLTGTENYGYTF.

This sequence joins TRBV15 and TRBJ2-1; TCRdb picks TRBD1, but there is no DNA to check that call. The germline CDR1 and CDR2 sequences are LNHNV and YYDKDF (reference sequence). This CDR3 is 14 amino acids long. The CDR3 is CATEGQKLYNEQFF.

The CDR3 reads CASTGLAVGNEQFF. The chain couples TRBV6-5 to TRBJ2-1; TCRdb returns TRBD2, unconfirmable since there is no DNA. This CDR3 has 14 amino acids. Germline values: CDR1 MNHEY, CDR2 SVGAGI.

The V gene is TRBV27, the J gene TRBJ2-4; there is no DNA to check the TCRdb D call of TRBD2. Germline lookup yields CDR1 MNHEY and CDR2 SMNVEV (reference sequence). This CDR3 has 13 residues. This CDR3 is CASRDLSRNIQYF.